Here is one T cell receptor beta chain with its context. Antigen specificity is unknown. The data originate from a study of liver allograft versus peripheral blood T cells. At the level of the study: Transplanted-liver and recipient peripheral blood T cell receptor repertoires were compared.

TCRdb independently ran MiXCR on the reads; one entry per CDR3 protein. The sample shows some 15,000 distinct CDR3 sequences, approximately 30% of them seen only once. Germline V gene data show CDR1 as KGHSH and CDR2 as LQKENI. V lost 8 bases and J 5 bases, leaving 21 bases between the germline ends. The CDR3 is 15 amino acids. General observations from the study: Repertoires of T cell receptors in liver allografts reportedly differed from peripheral blood repertoires.

The clonotype was recovered from a human patient who had a liver transplant. Some T cells may be transferred from the graft donor. The chain has TRBV18 and TRBJ2-5; tentative D call: TRBD2 (5 bases). CDR3 residues: CASSVEWLAGETQYF. CDR3 DNA sequence: TGTGCCAGCAGCGTAGAATGGCTAGCTGGCGAGACCCAGTACTTC.